This TCR beta chain derives from a study of human T cells and chemical hapten exposure. From the RACE reads, TCRdb called clonotypes with MiXCR, one entry per CDR3 protein. The table includes roughly 100,000 distinct CDR3 sequences, around 34% detected once. Time point defined: patch test 3, about 24 weeks after DPC sensitization. Treatment given: therapeutic diphenylcyclopropenone sensitization with weekly scalp DPC. The CDR3 runs to 13 residues. Looked up from germline, CDR1 is SGHNT and CDR2 is YENEEA. The V end was cut by 5 bases, the J end by 16 bases, with 21 bases between. This clonotype was found a few times.

This TCR derives from a man in his forties with alopecia areata. Some clones in this sample may be carry-over from other donors' samples. V usage is TRBV11-3 and J usage is TRBJ2-1; D may be TRBD2 (6 bases). Sequenced material: whole blood, taken in connection with sensitization to the hapten diphenylcyclopropenone (DPC). CDR3 residues: CASSPSRREWQFF. The CDR3 nucleotides read TGTGCCAGCAGCCCCTCTCGGAGGGAGTGGCAATTCTTC.